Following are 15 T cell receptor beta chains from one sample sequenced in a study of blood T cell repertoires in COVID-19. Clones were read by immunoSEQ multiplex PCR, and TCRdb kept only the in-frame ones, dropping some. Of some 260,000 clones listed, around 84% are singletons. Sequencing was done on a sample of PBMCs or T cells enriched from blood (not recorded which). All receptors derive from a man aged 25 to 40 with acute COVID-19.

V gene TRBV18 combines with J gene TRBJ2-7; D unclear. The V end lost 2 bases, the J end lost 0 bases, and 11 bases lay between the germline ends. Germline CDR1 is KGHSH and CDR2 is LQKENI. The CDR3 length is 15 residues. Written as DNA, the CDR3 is TGTGCCAGCTCACCAGGGTTGGAGAGCTCCTACGAGCAGTACGTC. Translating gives CASSPGLESSYEQYV.

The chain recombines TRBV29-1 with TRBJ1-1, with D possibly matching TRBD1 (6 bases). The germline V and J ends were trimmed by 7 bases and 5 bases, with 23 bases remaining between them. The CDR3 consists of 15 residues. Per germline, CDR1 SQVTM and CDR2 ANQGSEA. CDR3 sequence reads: CSAKGAGGRMTEAFF. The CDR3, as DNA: TGCAGCGCCAAGGGAGCGGGGGGGCGGATGACTGAAGCTTTCTTT.

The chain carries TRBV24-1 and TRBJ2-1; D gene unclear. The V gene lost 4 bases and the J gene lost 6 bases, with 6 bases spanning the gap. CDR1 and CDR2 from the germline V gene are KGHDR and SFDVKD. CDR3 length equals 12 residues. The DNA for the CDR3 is TGTGCCACCAGTGACGCGTTCAATGAGCAGTTCTTC. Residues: CATSDAFNEQFF.

CDR3 sequence reads: CASSPLGTNQETQYF. The DNA for the CDR3 is TGTGCCAGCTCACCACTAGGGACTAACCAAGAGACCCAGTACTTC. The chain combines TRBV18 with TRBJ2-5; TRBD2 matches at 7 bases. The CDR3 loop spans 15 amino acids. V gave up 1 base and J gave up 0 bases; unmatched junction bases: 2. CDR1 is KGHSH and CDR2 is LQKENI in the germline V gene.

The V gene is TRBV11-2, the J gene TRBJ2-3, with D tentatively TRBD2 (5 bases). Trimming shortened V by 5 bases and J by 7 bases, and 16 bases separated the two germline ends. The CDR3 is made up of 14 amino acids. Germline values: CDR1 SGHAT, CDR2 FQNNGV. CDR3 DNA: TGTGCCAGCAGCCCCCCGGGGAGAGCGAATACGCAGTATTTT. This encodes CASSPPGRANTQYF.

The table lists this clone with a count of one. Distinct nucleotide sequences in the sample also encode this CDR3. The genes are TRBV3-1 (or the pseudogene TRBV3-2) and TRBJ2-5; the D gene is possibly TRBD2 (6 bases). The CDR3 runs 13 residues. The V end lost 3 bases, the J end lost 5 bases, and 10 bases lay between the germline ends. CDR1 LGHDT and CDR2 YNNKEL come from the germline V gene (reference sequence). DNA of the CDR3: TGTGCCAGCAGCCAGACTGGGGGGGAGACCCAGTACTTC. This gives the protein CASSQTGGETQYF.

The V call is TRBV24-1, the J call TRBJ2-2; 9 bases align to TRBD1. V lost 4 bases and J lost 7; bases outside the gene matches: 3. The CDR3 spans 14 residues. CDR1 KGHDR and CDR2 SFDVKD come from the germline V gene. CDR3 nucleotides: TGTGCCACCAGTGACTGGGACAGGGTCGGGGAGCTGTTTTTT. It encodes CATSDWDRVGELFF.

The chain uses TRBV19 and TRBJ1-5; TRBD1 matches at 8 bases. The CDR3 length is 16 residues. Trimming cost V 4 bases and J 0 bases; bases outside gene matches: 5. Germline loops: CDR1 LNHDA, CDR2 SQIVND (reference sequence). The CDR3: CASSRVDRGSNQPQHF. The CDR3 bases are TGTGCCAGTAGTAGAGTAGACAGGGGTAGCAATCAGCCCCAGCATTTT.

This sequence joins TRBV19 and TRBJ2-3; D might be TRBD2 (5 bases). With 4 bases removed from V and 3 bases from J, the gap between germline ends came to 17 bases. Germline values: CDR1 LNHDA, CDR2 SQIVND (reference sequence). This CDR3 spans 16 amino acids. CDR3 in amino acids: CASSRSSRGGTDTQYF. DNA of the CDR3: TGTGCCAGTAGTAGATCTTCACGGGGTGGGACAGATACGCAGTATTTT.

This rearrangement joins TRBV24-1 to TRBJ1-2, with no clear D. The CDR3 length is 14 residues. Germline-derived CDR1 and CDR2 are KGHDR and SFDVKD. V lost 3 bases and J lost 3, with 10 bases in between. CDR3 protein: CATSDAPQDYGYTF. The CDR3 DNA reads TGTGCCACCAGTGATGCCCCCCAGGACTATGGCTACACCTTC.

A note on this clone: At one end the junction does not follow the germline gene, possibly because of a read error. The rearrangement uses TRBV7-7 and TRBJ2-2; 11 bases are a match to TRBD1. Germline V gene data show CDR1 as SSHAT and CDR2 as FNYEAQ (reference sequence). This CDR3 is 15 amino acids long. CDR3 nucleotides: TGTGCTAGCAGTACGGGACAGGGGGTCCCCGGGGAGCTGTTTTTT. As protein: CASSTGQGVPGELFF.

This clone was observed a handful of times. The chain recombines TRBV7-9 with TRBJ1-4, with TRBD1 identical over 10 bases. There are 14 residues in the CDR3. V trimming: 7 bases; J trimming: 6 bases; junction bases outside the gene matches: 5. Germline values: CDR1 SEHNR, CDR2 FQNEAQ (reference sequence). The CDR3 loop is CASTPGQGHEKLFF. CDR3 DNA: TGTGCCAGCACCCCGGGACAGGGGCATGAAAAACTGTTTTTT.

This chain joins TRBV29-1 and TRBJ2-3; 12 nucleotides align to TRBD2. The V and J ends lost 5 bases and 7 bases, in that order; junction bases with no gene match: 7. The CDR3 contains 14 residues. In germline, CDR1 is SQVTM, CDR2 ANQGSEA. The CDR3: CSVLTSGRPHTQYF. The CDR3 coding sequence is TGCAGCGTTCTTACTAGCGGGAGGCCCCATACGCAGTATTTT.

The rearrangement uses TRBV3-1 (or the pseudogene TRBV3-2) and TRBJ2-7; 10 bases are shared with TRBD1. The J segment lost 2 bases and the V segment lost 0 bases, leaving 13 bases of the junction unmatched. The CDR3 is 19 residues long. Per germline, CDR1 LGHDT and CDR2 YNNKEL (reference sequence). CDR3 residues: CASSQDRRGTGDKTYEQYV. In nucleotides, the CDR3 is TGTGCCAGCAGCCAAGATAGGAGGGGGACAGGGGATAAGACCTACGAGCAGTACGTC.

This chain's CDR3 is CASSLWQEGAIGGYTF. The CDR3 nucleotides are TGCGCCAGCAGCTTGTGGCAAGAGGGGGCGATAGGTGGCTACACCTTC. J is TRBJ1-2 and V is TRBV5-1; 7 nucleotides match TRBD1. The germline V gene encodes CDR1 SGHRS and CDR2 YFSETQ. This CDR3 has 16 residues. Trimming cost V 1 base and J 7 bases; bases outside gene matches: 13.